This T cell receptor beta chain was documented in a study of blood T cell repertoires in COVID-19. Whole-study context: Donors in the United States, Italy and Spain gave samples during acute or convalescent COVID-19.

Profiled with immunoSEQ multiplex PCR; TCRdb holds only in-frame clones, not every one. The table has fewer than 70,000 clones, about 88% seen once. Trimming took 4 bases from V and 9 from J, leaving 20 bases between them. The length of the CDR3 is 15 residues. Looked up from germline, CDR1 is SGHDT and CDR2 is YYEEEE. The TCR originated in a woman aged 65 to 85 with active COVID-19. Material: peripheral blood. The chain joins TRBV5-6 to TRBJ2-1; no clear D gene. The CDR3 DNA reads as TGTGCCAGCAGCCCCACCGAAGTGGTGGCAGGTGAGCAGTTCTTC. It specifies CASSPTEVVAGEQFF.